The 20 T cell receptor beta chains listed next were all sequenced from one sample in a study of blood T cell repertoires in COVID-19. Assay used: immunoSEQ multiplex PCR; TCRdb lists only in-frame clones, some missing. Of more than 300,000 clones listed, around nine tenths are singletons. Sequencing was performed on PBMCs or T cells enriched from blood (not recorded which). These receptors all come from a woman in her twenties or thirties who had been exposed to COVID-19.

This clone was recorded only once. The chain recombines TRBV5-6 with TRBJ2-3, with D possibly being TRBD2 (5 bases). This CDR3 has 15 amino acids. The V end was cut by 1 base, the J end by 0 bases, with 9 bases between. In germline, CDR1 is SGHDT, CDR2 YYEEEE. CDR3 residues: CASSLRAESTDTQYF. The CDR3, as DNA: TGTGCCAGCAGCTTGAGAGCGGAAAGCACAGATACGCAGTATTTT.

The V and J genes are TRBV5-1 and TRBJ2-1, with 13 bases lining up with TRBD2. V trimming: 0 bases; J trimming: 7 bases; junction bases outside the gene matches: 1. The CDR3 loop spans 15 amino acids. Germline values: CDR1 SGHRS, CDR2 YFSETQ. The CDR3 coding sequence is TGCGCCAGCAGCTTGGAGGGACTAGCGGGGAATGAGCAGTTCTTC. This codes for CASSLEGLAGNEQFF.

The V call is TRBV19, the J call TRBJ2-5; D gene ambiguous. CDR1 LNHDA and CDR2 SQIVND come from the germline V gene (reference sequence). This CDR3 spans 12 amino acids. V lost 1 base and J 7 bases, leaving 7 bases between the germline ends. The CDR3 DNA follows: TGTGCCAGTAGTATAGGCGGCCCGACCCAGTACTTC. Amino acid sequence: CASSIGGPTQYF.

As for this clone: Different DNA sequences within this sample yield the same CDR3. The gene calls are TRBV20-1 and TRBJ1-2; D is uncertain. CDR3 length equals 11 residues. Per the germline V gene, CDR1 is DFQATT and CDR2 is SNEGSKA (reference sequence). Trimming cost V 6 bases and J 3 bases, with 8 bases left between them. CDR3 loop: CSARRDYGYTF. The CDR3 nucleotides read TGCAGTGCAAGGAGAGACTATGGCTACACCTTC.

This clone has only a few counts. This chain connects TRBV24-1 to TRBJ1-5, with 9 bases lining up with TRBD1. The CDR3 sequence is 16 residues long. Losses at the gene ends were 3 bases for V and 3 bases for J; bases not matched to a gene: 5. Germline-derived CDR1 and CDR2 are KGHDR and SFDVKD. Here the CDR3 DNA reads TGTGCCACCAGTGATCCCGGGACAGGGAACAATCAGCCCCAGCATTTT. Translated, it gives CATSDPGTGNNQPQHF.

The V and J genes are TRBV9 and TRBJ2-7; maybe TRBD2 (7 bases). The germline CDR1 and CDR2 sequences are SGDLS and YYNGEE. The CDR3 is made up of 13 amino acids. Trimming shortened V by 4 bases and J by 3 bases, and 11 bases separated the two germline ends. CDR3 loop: CASSRRGGYEQYF. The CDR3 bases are TGTGCCAGCAGCAGAAGGGGGGGCTACGAGCAGTACTTC.

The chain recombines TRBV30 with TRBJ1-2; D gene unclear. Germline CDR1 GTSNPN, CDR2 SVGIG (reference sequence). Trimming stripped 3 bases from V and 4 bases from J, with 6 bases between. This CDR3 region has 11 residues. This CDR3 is CAWRSVYGYTF. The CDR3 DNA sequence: TGTGCCTGGAGGAGCGTCTATGGCTACACCTTC. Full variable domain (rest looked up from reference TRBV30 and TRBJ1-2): SQTIHQWPATLVQPVGSPLSLECTVEGTSNPNLYWYRQAAGRGLQLLFYSVGIGQISSEVPQNLSASRPQDRQFILSSKKLLLSDSGFYLCAWRSVYGYTFGSGTRLTVV.

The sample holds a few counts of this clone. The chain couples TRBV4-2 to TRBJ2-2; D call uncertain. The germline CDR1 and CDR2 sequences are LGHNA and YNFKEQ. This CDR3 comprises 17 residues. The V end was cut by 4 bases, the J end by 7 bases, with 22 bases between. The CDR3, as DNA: TGTGCCAGCAGCCTCCAACACGAGGCACACATAGGCGGGGAGCTGTTTTTT. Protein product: CASSLQHEAHIGGELFF.

The CDR3 coding sequence is TGTGCCAGCAGATCATTCAGGGGGCGCGGATATAGCAATCAGCCCCAGCATTTT. Encoded protein: CASRSFRGRGYSNQPQHF. J is TRBJ1-5 and V is TRBV2; 8 bases line up with TRBD1. Germline V lookup: CDR1 SNHLY, CDR2 FYNNEI. The ends lost 6 bases at V and 0 bases at J; junction bases unmatched: 13. The CDR3 spans 18 residues.

Written as DNA, the CDR3 is TGCGCCAGCAGCTTGGGCGGGGCAGGCACCGGGGAGCTGTTTTTT. Protein product: CASSLGGAGTGELFF. The genes are TRBV5-1 and TRBJ2-2, with D perhaps TRBD2 (6 bases). V lost 0 bases to trimming and J lost 4 bases, with 10 bases between them. The length of the CDR3 is 15 residues. Germline values: CDR1 SGHRS, CDR2 YFSETQ.

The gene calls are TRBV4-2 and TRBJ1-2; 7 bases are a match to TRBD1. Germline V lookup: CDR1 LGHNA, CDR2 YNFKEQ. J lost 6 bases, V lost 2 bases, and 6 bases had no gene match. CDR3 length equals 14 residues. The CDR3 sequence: CASSQPGTDNGYTF. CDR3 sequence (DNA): TGTGCCAGCAGCCAACCCGGGACAGATAATGGCTACACCTTC.

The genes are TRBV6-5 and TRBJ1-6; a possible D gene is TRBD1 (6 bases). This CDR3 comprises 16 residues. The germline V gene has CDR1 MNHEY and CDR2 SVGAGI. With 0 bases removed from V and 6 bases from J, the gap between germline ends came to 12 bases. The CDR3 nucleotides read TGTGCCAGCAGTTACTCTGGACAGAACTCTAATTCACCCCTCCACTTT. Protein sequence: CASSYSGQNSNSPLHF.

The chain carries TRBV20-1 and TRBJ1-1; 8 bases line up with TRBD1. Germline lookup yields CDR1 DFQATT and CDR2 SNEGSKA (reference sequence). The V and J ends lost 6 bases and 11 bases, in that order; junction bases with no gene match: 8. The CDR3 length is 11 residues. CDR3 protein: CSATGVRGAFF. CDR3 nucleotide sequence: TGCAGTGCGACAGGGGTTCGGGGGGCTTTCTTT.

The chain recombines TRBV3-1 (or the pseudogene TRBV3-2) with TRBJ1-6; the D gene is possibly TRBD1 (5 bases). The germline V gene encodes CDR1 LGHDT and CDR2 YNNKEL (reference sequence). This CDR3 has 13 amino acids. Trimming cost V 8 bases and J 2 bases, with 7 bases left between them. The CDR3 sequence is CASGATYNSPLHF. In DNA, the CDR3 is TGTGCCAGCGGGGCCACCTATAATTCACCCCTCCACTTT.

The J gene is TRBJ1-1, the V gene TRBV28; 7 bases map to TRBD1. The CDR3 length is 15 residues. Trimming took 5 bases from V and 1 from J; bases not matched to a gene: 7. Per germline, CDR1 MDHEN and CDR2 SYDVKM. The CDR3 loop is CASSGRDRENTEAFF. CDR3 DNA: TGTGCCAGCAGTGGCAGGGACAGAGAGAACACTGAAGCTTTCTTT.

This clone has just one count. This CDR3 reads CASSLGTGVQETQYF. In DNA, the CDR3 is TGCGCCAGCAGCTTAGGGACAGGGGTCCAAGAGACCCAGTACTTC. V gene TRBV5-1 combines with J gene TRBJ2-5, with 10 bases matching TRBD1. The junction had 2 bases not matched to a gene; V was cut back by 2 bases and J by 1 base. Germline values: CDR1 SGHRS, CDR2 YFSETQ. The CDR3 length is 15 residues.

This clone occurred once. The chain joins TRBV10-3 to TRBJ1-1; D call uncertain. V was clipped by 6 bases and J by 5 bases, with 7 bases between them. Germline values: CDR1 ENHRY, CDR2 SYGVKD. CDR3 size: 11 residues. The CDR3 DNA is TGTGCCATCAGGGAGCGGACTGAAGCTTTCTTT. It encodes CAIRERTEAFF.

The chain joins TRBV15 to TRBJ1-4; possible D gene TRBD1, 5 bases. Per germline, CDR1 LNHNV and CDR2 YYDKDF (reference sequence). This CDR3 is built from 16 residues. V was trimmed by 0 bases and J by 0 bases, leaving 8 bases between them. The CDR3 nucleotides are TGTGCCACCAGCAGAGAGTTCAGGGCAACTAATGAAAAACTGTTTTTT. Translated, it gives CATSREFRATNEKLFF.

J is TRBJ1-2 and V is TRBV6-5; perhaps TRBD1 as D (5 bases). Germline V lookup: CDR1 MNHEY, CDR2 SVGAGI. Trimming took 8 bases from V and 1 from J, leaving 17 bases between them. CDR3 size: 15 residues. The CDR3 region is CASFGHIPINYGYTF. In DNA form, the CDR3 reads TGTGCCAGCTTTGGACACATCCCCATTAACTATGGCTACACCTTC.

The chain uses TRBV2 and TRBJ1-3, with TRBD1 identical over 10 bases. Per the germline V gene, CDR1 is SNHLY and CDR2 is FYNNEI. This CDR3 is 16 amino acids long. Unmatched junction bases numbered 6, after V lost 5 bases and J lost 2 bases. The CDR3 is CASSRDRGTPGNTIYF. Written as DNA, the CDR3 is TGTGCCAGCAGTCGGGACAGGGGAACGCCTGGAAACACCATATATTTT.